This T cell receptor beta chain was profiled in a study of cytomegalovirus exposure and HLA in healthy donors. The PCR was carried out with 60 Vbeta primers and 13 Jbeta primers. Generated by immunoSEQ multiplex PCR, the TCRdb table keeps only in-frame clones and is missing some. The sample shows roughly 200,000 clones, over 65% of them seen only once. General observations from the study: Highly shared variants forming one cluster were likely a sequencing artifact.

This CDR3 has 15 residues. In germline, CDR1 is SGHRS, CDR2 YFSETQ. V was shortened by 3 bases and J by 4 bases, with 15 bases between the two germline ends. As concerns this clone: The antigen remains undetermined.

Sequencing was carried out using PBMCs. The TCR was taken from a man aged 18 to 30 in good health and CMV-seronegative. J is TRBJ2-3 and V is TRBV5-1; possibly TRBD1 for D (6 bases). CDR3 nucleotides: TGCGCCAGCAGCTATGACACAGGGATCGCAGATACGCAGTATTTT. As protein: CASSYDTGIADTQYF.